One sample yielded the 6 T cell receptor beta chains listed below, sequenced in a study of response to subunit inactivated influenza vaccine. Via MiXCR, TCRdb re-called the RT-PCR reads, giving one row per CDR3 protein. This table has about 610,000 distinct CDR3 sequences, less than 15% appearing once. Here the sequenced sample was PBMCs from blood, taken about 11 days after vaccination. Every receptor here comes from a man aged 50 to 59 who received an inactivated influenza vaccine.

This clonotype was found many times. The chain uses TRBV12-3 or TRBV12-4 and TRBJ2-7; 9 bases map to TRBD2. The CDR3 sequence is 15 residues long. J was trimmed by 7 bases and V by 3 bases; bases with no gene match: 10. The CDR3 is CASSFLWLAGFEQYF. The CDR3 DNA follows: TGTGCCAGCAGTTTTCTCTGGCTAGCGGGATTTGAGCAGTACTTC.

The sample holds many counts of this clonotype. A read error may produce the germline difference seen at one junction end. The chain is built from TRBV5-1 and TRBJ2-5, with D perhaps being TRBD1 or TRBD2 (5 bases each). This CDR3 is 14 amino acids long. In germline, CDR1 is SGHRS, CDR2 YFSETQ. CDR3 bases: TGTGCCAGCTCCCCCGGGACCAACCAAGAGACCCAGTACTTC. As protein: CASSPGTNQETQYF.

This clonotype was counted ten times or more. V is TRBV7-9 and J is TRBJ2-7; D uncertain. Deletions cut 6 bases from V and 4 bases from J, with 7 bases between. Germline V gene sequence: CDR1 SEHNR, CDR2 FQNEAQ (reference sequence). CDR3 length: 11 amino acids. The CDR3 DNA sequence: TGTGCCAGCAGTTACCTATACGAGCAGTACTTC. Translation: CASSYLYEQYF.

This chain connects TRBV7-2 to TRBJ2-7, with D possibly TRBD1 on 5 matching bases. The CDR3 consists of 15 residues. Trimming removed 0 bases from V and 2 bases from J, with 11 bases in between. Germline assignment: CDR1 SGHTA and CDR2 FQGNSA. The CDR3 sequence is CASSLALGAAYEQYF. CDR3 DNA sequence: TGTGCCAGCAGCTTAGCGCTAGGGGCGGCCTACGAGCAGTACTTC.

This sequence joins TRBV20-1 and TRBJ2-4; D is unresolved. Germline CDR1 and CDR2: DFQATT and SNEGSKA (reference sequence). The CDR3 contains 10 residues. The V end was cut by 7 bases, the J end by 7 bases, with 8 bases between. The CDR3 region is CSGVRNIQYF. The CDR3 bases are TGCAGTGGGGTGCGGAACATTCAGTACTTC.

This chain uses TRBV6-1 with TRBJ1-6; D is unresolved. V was trimmed by 7 bases and J by 0 bases, leaving 13 bases between them. The CDR3 sequence is 16 residues long. The germline V gene encodes CDR1 MNHNS and CDR2 SASEGT. CDR3 sequence: CASTRTGSSYNSPLHF. CDR3 sequence (DNA): TGTGCCAGCACCCGGACGGGGAGCTCCTATAATTCACCCCTCCACTTT.